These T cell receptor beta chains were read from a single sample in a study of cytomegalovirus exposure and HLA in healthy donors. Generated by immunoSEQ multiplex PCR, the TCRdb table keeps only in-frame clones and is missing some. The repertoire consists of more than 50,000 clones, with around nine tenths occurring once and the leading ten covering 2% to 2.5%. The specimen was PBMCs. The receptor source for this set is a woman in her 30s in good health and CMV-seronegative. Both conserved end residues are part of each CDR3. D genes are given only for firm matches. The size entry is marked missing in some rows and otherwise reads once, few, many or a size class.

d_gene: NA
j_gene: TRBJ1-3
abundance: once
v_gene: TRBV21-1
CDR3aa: CASSKAQGTSGNTIYF
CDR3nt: TGTGCCAGCAGCAAAGCGCAGGGCACCTCTGGAAACACCATATATTTT

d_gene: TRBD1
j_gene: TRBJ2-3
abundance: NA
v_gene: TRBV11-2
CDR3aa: CASSSRDRVGTDTQYF
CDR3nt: TGTGCCAGCAGCTCCCGGGACAGGGTAGGCACAGATACGCAGTATTTT

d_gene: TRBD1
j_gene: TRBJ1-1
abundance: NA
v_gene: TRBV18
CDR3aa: CASSRSGTAGVNTEAFF
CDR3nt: TGTGCCAGCTCACGATCCGGGACAGCAGGAGTGAACACTGAAGCTTTCTTT

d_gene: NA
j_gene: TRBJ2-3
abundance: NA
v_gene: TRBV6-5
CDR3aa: CASRRTPTITDTQYF
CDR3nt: TGTGCCAGCAGGCGGACTCCTACTATCACAGATACGCAGTATTTT

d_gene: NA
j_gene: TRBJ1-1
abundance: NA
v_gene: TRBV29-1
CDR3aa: CSVVVTEAFF
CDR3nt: TGCAGCGTTGTAGTCACTGAAGCTTTCTTT

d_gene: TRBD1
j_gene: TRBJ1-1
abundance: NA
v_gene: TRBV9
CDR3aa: CASTPGGWHTEAFF
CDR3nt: TGTGCCAGCACCCCAGGGGGCTGGCACACTGAAGCTTTCTTT

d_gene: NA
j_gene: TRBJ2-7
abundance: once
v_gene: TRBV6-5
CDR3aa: CASSLTGSSYEQYF
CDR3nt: TGTGCCAGCAGTTTGACGGGGAGCTCCTACGAGCAGTACTTC

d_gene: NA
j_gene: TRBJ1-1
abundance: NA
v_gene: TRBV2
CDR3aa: CASIPTASNTEAFF
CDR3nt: TGTGCCAGCATTCCGACAGCATCGAACACTGAAGCTTTCTTT

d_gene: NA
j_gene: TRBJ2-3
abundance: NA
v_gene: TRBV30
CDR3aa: CAWSPGGSGTDTQYF
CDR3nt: TGTGCCTGGAGCCCCGGAGGTAGCGGCACAGATACGCAGTATTTT

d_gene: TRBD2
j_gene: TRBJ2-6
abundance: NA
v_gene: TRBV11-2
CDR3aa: CASSLQLAGGGGANVLTF
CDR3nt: TGTGCCAGCAGCTTACAGCTAGCGGGAGGTGGTGGGGCCAACGTCCTGACTTTC